The TCR beta chain under discussion was sequenced for a study of beta chain features in type 1 diabetes. Points from the study as a whole: The influence of HLA type on TCRB rearrangement stayed undetermined. In cDNA sequencing, cells with high TCR expression could be over-represented.

The table lists this clone with a few counts. No antigen is known for it. Germline CDR1 is MNHNY and CDR2 is SVGAGI (reference sequence). Trimming pared 5 bases from V and 0 bases from J, leaving 12 bases between. The CDR3 runs 15 residues. Every isolated RNA sample was fully reverse transcribed, so sequencing captured expressed TCRB transcripts. Assay: immunoSEQ multiplex PCR; the TCRdb copy retains only in-frame clones and omits some. The repertoire holds approximately 150,000 clones, with over 7.5% as singletons. The sequence came from a woman aged 18-29 years in good health. The chain couples TRBV6-6 to TRBJ2-3, with D possibly matching TRBD1 (6 bases). Sequencing was done on a sample of central memory CD4+ T cells from blood. In DNA, the CDR3 is TGTGCCAGCAGTAGGGGGTATCCTAGCACAGATACGCAGTATTTT. Protein sequence: CASSRGYPSTDTQYF.